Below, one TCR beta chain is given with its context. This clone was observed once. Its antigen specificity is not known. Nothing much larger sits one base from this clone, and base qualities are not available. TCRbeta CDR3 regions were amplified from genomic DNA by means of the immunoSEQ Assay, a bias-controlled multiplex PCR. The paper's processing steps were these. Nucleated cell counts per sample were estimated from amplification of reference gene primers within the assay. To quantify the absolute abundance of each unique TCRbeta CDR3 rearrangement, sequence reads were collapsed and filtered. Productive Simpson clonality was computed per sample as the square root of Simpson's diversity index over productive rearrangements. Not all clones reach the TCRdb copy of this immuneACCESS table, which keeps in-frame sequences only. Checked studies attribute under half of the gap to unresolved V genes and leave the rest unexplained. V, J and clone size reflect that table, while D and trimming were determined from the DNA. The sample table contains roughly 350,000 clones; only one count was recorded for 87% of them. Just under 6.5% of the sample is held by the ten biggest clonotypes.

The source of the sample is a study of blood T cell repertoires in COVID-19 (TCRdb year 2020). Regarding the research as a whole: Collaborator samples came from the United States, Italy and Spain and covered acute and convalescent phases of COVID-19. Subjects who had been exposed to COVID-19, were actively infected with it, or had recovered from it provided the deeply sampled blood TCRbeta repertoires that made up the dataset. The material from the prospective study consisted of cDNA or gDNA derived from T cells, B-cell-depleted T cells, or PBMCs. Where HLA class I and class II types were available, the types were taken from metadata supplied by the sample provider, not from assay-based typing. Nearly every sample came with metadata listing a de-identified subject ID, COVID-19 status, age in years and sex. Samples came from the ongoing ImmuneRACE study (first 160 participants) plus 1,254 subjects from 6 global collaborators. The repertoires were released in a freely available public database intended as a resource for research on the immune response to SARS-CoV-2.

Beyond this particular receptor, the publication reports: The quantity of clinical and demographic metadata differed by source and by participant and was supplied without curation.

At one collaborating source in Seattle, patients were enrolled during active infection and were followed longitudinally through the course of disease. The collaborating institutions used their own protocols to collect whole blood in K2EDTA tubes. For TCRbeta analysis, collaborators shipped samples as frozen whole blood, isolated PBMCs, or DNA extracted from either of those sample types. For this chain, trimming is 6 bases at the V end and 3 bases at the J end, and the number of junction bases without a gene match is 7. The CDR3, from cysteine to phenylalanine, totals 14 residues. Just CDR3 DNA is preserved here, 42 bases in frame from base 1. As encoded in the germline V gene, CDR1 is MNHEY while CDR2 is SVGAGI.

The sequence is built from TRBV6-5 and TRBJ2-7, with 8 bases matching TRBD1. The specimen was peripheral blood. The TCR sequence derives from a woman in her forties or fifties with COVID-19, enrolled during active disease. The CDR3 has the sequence CASRAGGGDYEQYF. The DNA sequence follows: TGTGCCAGCAGAGCAGGGGGCGGGGACTACGAGCAGTACTTC.